What follows is one T cell receptor (beta chain) and its context. The junction had 1 base not matched to a gene; V was cut back by 1 base and J by 1 base. This CDR3 region has 15 residues. The germline V gene has CDR1 LNHDA and CDR2 SQIVND (reference sequence). This specimen belongs to a study of blood T cell repertoires in COVID-19. Participants' reported clinical history set cohort assignment. Generated by immunoSEQ multiplex PCR, the TCRdb table keeps only in-frame clones and is missing some. Of hundreds of thousands of clones listed, approximately 90% are singletons. This clonotype originated in a man aged 35-49 years who had recovered from COVID-19. Material: PBMCs or T cells enriched from blood (not recorded which). V usage is TRBV19 and J usage is TRBJ2-1, with TRBD1 identical over 7 bases. CDR3 residues: CASSIGQGSYNEQFF. In DNA form, the CDR3 reads TGTGCCAGTAGTATAGGACAGGGATCCTACAATGAGCAGTTCTTC.